This T cell receptor (beta chain) was observed in a study of blood T cell repertoires in COVID-19. There are 18 residues in the CDR3. Germline CDR1 is LGHNA and CDR2 is YSLEER. Trimming took off 0 bases at V and 0 bases at J, with 17 bases between the two ends. How the authors handled the data: Estimation of nucleated cell counts was performed using reference gene primer amplification. Method: immunoSEQ multiplex PCR; TCRdb's copy keeps in-frame clones and lacks some. V and J calls and clone size follow that table, whereas D and trimming were derived from the DNA. The sample contains 150,000 or so clones, more than 85% of which appear only once. Ages ranged from roughly 18 to 100 years, with residence in about 24 US areas. Categorization into cohorts depended on clinical history that participants reported.

The TCR comes from a human donor with acute COVID-19. The donor label of this sample is uncertain. The chain combines TRBV4-3 with TRBJ1-1; no clear D gene. The sequenced material came from PBMCs or T cells enriched from blood (not recorded which). CDR3 sequence reads: CASSQDLSTVSMNTEAFF. For the CDR3, the DNA is TGCGCCAGCAGCCAAGATCTAAGTACAGTTAGTATGAACACTGAAGCTTTCTTT.